The subject of this entry is one TCR beta chain. What it binds is not known. A much larger clone lies a single base off, so this may be a read error. These data come from a study of CD8 T cells in ankylosing spondylitis. General observations from the study: CD8+ disease-linked clones were present at relatively low frequencies in blood. About 8 highly homologous variants made up a TCR beta motif that seemed to typify ankylosing spondylitis blood. Disease-linked clones reportedly showed significant enrichment in matched ankylosing spondylitis synovial fluid.

TCRdb used MiXCR to reprocess the 5' RACE reads, holding one entry per CDR3 protein. The repertoire includes around 330,000 distinct CDR3 sequences, under 14% of them detected once, and 9.1% sits in the top ten. Sequenced: blood, either unsorted or a sorted T cell fraction (not recorded which). This TCR was sampled from a female donor with ankylosing spondylitis or in good health (not recorded which).

CDR3 coding DNA: TGTGCCATCACAAACCCCGGAAATAATGAGCAGTTCTTC. Encoded protein: CAITNPGNNEQFF. The chain uses TRBV10-3 and TRBJ2-1; no clear D gene. The CDR3 length is 13 residues. V dropped 7 bases and J dropped 7 bases, with 14 bases sitting between them. The germline CDR1 and CDR2 sequences are ENHRY and SYGVKD.